The clone carrying this T cell receptor (beta chain) has only one observation. Its target is unknown. The CDR3 consists of 15 residues. From germline, CDR1 is PRHDT and CDR2 FYEKMQ (reference sequence). V lost 2 bases to trimming and J lost 2 bases; unmatched junction nucleotides: 5. The data derive from a study of T cells in localized non-small cell lung cancer. Study-level findings and limits: Appearance in adjacent lung was seen for a median roughly 56 of the top 100 tumor clones.

The method was immunoSEQ multiplex PCR; TCRdb's version includes in-frame clones alone and lacks a portion of them. The table has tens of thousands of clones, around nine tenths seen once; the top ten hold 3.5%. This sequence was found in a man between 18 and 50 years old with stage I lung adenocarcinoma. Sequences were derived from peripheral blood, sampled before any cancer treatment. The J gene is TRBJ1-1, the V gene TRBV13, with 7 bases fitting TRBD1. The CDR3 bases are TGTGCCAGCAGCTTAAGGGGGGACAGTAACACTGAAGCTTTCTTT. It yields the protein CASSLRGDSNTEAFF.